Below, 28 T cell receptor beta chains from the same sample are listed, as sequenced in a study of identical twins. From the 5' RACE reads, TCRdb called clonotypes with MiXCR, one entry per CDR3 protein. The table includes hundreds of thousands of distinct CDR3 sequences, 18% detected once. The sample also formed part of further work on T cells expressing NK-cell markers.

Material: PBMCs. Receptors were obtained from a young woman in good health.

This CDR3 reads CSAKRTASGANVLTF. Here the CDR3 DNA reads TGCAGTGCAAAGAGGACGGCCTCTGGGGCCAACGTCCTGACTTTC. The J gene is TRBJ2-6, the V gene TRBV20-1, with D uncertain. The CDR3 loop spans 15 amino acids. Germline V lookup: CDR1 DFQATT, CDR2 SNEGSKA (reference sequence). Trimming removed 6 bases at V and 0 bases at J, with 12 bases between.

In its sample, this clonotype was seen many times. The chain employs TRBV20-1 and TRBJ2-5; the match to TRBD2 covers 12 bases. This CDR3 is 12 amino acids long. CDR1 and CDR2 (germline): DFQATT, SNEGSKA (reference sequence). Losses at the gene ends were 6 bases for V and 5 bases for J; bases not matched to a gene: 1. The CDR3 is CSALAGGETQYF. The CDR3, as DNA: TGCAGTGCCCTAGCGGGAGGGGAGACCCAGTACTTC.

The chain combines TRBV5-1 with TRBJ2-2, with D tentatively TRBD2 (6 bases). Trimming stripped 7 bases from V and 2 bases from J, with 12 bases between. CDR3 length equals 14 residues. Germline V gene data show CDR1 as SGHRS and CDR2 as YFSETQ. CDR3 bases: TGCGCCAGCGGCGGGACTTTCAACACCGGGGAGCTGTTTTTT. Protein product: CASGGTFNTGELFF.

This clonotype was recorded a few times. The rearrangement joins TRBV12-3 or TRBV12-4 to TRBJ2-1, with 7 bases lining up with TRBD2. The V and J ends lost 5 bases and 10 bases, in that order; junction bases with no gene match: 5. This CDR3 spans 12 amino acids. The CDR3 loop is CASSPGLPEQFF. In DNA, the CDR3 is TGTGCCAGCAGTCCGGGACTACCCGAGCAGTTCTTC.

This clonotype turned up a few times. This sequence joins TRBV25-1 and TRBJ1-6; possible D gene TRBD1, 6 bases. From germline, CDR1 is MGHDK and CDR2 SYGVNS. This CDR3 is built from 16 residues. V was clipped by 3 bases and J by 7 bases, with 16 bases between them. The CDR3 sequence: CASSEAGAGRNSPLHF. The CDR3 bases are TGTGCCAGCAGTGAGGCAGGGGCAGGGCGGAATTCACCCCTCCACTTT.

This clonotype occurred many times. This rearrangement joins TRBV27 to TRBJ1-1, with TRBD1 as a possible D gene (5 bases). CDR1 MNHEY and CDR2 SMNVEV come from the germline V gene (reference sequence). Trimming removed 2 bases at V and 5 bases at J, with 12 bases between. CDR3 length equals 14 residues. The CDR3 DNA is TGTGCCAGCAGTTTAGAGGGGTGGGGGACTGAAGCTTTCTTT. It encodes CASSLEGWGTEAFF.

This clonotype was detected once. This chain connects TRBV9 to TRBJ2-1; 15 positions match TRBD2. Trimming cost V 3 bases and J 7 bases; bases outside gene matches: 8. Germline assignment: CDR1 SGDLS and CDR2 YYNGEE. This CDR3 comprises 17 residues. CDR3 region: CASSGWTSGGVGNEQFF. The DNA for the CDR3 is TGTGCCAGCAGCGGCTGGACTAGCGGGGGGGTGGGAAATGAGCAGTTCTTC.

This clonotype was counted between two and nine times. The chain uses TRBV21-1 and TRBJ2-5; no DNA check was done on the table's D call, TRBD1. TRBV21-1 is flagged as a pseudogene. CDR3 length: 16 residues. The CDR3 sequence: CASSKRGRTGMETQYF. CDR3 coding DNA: TGTGCCAGCAGCAAACGGGGTCGGACAGGGATGGAGACCCAGTACTTC.

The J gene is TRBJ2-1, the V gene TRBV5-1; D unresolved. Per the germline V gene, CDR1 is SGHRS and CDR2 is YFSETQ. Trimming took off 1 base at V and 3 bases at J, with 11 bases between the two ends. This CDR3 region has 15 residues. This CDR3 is CASSLSVGFYNEQFF. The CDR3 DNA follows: TGCGCCAGCAGCTTGTCCGTGGGGTTCTACAATGAGCAGTTCTTC.

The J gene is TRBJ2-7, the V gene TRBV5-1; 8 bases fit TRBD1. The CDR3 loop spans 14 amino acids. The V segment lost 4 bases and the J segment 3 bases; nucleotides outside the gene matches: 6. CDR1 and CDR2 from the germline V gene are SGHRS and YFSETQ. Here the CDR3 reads CASSGGRGLYEQYF. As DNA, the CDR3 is TGCGCCAGCAGCGGGGGCAGGGGGCTCTACGAGCAGTACTTC.

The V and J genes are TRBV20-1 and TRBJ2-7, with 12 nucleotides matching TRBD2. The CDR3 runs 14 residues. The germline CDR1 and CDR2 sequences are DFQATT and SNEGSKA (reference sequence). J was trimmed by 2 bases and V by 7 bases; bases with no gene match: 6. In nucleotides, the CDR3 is TGCAGTGTCATGACTAGCGGGGGCACCTACGAGCAGTACTTC. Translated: CSVMTSGGTYEQYF.

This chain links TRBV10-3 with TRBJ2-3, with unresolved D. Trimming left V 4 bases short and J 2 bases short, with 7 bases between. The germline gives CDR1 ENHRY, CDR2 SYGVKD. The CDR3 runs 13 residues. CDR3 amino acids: CAISGKNTDTQYF. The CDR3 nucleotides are TGTGCCATCAGTGGGAAGAACACAGATACGCAGTATTTT.

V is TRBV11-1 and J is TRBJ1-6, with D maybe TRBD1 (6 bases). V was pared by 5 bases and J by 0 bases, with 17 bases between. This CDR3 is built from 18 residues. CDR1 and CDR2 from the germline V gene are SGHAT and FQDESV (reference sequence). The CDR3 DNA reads TGTGCCAGCAGCCGCCTGCACAGGGATAGCTCCTATAATTCACCCCTCCACTTT. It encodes CASSRLHRDSSYNSPLHF.

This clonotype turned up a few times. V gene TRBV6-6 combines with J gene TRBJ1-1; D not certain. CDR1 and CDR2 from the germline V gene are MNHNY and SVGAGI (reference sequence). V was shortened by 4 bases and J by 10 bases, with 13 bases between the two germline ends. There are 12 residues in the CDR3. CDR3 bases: TGTGCCAGCAGTTCCCCCAGCCGGACAGCTTTCTTT. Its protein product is CASSSPSRTAFF.

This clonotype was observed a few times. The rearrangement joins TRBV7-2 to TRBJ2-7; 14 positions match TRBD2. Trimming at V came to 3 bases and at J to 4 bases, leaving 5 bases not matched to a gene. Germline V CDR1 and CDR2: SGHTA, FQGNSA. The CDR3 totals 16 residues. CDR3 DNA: TGTGCCAGCAGCTTTTCATGGACTAGCGGGGGGTACGAGCAGTACTTC. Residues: CASSFSWTSGGYEQYF.

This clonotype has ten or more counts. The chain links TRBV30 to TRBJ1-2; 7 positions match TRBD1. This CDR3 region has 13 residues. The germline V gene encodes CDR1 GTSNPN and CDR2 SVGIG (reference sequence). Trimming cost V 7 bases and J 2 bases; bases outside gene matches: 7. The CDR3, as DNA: TGTGCCTCGACCGGACAGGCGAACTATGGCTACACCTTC. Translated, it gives CASTGQANYGYTF.

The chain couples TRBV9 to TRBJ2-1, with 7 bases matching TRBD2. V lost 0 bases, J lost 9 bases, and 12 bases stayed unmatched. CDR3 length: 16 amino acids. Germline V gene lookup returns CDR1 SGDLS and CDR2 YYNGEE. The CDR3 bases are TGTGCCAGCAGCGTAGGCCCCCCGGGCGGGAGCTTTGAGCAGTTCTTC. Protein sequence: CASSVGPPGGSFEQFF.

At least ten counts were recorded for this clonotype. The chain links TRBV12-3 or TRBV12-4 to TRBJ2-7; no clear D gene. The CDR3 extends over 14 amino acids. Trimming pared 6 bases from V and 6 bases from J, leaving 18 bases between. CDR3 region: CASRKGLEPGEQYF. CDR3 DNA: TGTGCCAGCAGAAAGGGCCTAGAGCCGGGCGAGCAGTACTTC.

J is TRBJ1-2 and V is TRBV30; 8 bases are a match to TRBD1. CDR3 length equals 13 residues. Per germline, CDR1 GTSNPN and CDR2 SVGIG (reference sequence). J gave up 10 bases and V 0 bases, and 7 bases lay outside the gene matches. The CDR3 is CAWSVRQGRNYTF. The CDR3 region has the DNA TGTGCCTGGAGTGTACGACAGGGGCGAAACTACACCTTC.

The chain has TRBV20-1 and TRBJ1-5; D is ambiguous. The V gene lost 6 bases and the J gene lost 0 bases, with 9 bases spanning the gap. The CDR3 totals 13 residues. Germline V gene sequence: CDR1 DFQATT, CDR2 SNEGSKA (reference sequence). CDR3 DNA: TGCAGTGCAGAGGAGGGTAGCAATCAGCCCCAGCATTTT. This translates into CSAEEGSNQPQHF.

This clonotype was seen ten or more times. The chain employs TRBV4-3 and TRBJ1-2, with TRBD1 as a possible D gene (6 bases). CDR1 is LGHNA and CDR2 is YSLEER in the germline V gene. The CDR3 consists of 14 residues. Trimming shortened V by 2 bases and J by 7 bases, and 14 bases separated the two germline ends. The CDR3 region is CASSQYREPLGYTF. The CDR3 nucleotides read TGCGCCAGCAGCCAATACAGGGAACCTCTTGGCTACACCTTC.

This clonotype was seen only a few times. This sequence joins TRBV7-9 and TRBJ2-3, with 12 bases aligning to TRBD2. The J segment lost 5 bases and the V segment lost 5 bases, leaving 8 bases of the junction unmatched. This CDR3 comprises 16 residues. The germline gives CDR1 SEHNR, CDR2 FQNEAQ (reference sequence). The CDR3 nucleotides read TGTGCCAGCAGCAGAGGACTAGCGGGGAAGAGAGATACGCAGTATTTT. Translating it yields CASSRGLAGKRDTQYF.

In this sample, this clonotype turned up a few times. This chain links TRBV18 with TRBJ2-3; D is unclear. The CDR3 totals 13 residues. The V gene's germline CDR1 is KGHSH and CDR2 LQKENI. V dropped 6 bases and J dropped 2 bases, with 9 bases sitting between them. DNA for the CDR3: TGTGCCAGCTCCCTCGAATACACAGATACGCAGTATTTT. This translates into CASSLEYTDTQYF.

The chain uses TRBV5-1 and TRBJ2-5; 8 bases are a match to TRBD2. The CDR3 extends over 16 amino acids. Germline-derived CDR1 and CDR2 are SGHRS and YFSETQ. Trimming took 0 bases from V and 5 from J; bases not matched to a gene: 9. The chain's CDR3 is CASSLEGIAGSETQYF. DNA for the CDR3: TGCGCCAGCAGCTTGGAGGGAATAGCGGGGTCTGAGACCCAGTACTTC. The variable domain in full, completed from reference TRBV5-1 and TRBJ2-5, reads KAGVTQTPRYLIKTRGQQVTLSCSPISGHRSVSWYQQTPGQGLQFLFEYFSETQRNKGNFPGRFSGRQFSNSRSEMNVSTLELGDSALYLCASSLEGIAGSETQYFGPGTRLLVL.

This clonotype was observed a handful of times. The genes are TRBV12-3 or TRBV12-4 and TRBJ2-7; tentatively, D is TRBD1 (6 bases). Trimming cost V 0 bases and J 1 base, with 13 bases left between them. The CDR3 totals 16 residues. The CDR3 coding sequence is TGTGCCAGCAGTTTAGCCCGGGACACCAGTTCCTACGAGCAGTACTTC. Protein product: CASSLARDTSSYEQYF.

DNA for the CDR3: TGCAGTGCACTCCCCCCAAGCGGGGTTTACAATGAGCAGTTCTTC. Its protein is CSALPPSGVYNEQFF. The chain employs TRBV20-1 and TRBJ2-1; 7 bases match TRBD2. The CDR3 sequence is 15 residues long. The V and J ends lost 6 bases and 4 bases, in that order; junction bases with no gene match: 12. Germline CDR1 reads DFQATT; CDR2 reads SNEGSKA (reference sequence).

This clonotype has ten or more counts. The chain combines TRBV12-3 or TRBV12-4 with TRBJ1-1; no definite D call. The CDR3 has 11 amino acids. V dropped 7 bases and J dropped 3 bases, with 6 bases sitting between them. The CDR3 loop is CASIGYTEAFF. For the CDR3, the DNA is TGTGCCAGCATTGGCTACACTGAAGCTTTCTTT.

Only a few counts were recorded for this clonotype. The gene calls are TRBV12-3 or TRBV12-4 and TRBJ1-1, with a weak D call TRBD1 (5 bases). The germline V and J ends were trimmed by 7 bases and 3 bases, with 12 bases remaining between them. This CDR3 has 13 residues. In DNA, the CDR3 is TGTGCCAGCATTAGGGGCGATGACACTGAAGCTTTCTTT. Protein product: CASIRGDDTEAFF.